Presented here are 22 T cell receptor beta chains from one specimen sequenced in a study of T cell responses to AZD1222 COVID-19 vaccine. Libraries were prepared by immunoSEQ multiplex PCR; TCRdb keeps only in-frame clonotypes and omits some of them. The sample carries roughly 110,000 clones, about 87% recorded once. The sample in question was peripheral blood, obtained 28 days after the second AZD1222 dose. These receptors were collected from an adult who received the AZD1222 COVID-19 vaccine.

By frequency in the sample, this clone is medium-sized (0.01 to 0.1%). The chain joins TRBV5-1 to TRBJ2-2; possible D gene TRBD1, 6 bases. The CDR3 is made up of 19 amino acids. Per the germline V gene, CDR1 is SGHRS and CDR2 is YFSETQ. Trimming pared 3 bases from V and 0 bases from J, leaving 21 bases between. The CDR3 loop reads CASSSTVEIDRTNTGELFF. The CDR3 region has the DNA TGCGCCAGCAGCTCTACGGTGGAGATCGACAGGACGAACACCGGGGAGCTGTTTTTT.

The chain couples TRBV28 to TRBJ1-5; 9 bases align to TRBD1. This CDR3 region has 16 residues. CDR1 is MDHEN and CDR2 is SYDVKM in the germline V gene. The ends lost 1 base at V and 3 bases at J; junction bases unmatched: 4. The DNA of the CDR3 is TGTGCCAGCAGTTTATCCGGGACAGGGCTCAATCAGCCCCAGCATTTT. Protein: CASSLSGTGLNQPQHF.

The chain joins TRBV9 to TRBJ2-3; the D is unclear. CDR1 and CDR2 (germline): SGDLS, YYNGEE. The CDR3 totals 14 residues. Trimming shortened V by 3 bases and J by 0 bases, and 8 bases separated the two germline ends. The CDR3 is CASSAQLSTDTQYF. In DNA, the CDR3 is TGTGCCAGCAGCGCCCAACTTAGCACAGATACGCAGTATTTT.

This chain connects TRBV7-9 to TRBJ1-1, with D hard to call. The germline gives CDR1 SEHNR, CDR2 FQNEAQ (reference sequence). The CDR3 is made up of 13 amino acids. Deletions cut 3 bases from V and 1 base from J, with 6 bases between. CDR3 loop: CASSLVTNTEAFF. As DNA, the CDR3 is TGTGCCAGCAGCTTGGTGACGAACACTGAAGCTTTCTTT.

This chain links TRBV29-1 with TRBJ2-2, with D perhaps assigned TRBD1 or TRBD2 (6 bases each). Between the trimmed V and J ends, which lost 5 bases and 4 bases, there was a span of 14 bases. The germline V gene encodes CDR1 SQVTM and CDR2 ANQGSEA. The CDR3 consists of 14 residues. Written as DNA, the CDR3 is TGCAGCGTTTGGTCGGGGGCGATCACCGGGGAGCTGTTTTTT. This encodes CSVWSGAITGELFF.

The V and J genes are TRBV27 and TRBJ2-7; D could derive from TRBD1 or TRBD2 (5 bases each). The germline V gene encodes CDR1 MNHEY and CDR2 SMNVEV (reference sequence). CDR3 length: 17 amino acids. Trimming shortened V by 1 base and J by 2 bases, and 18 bases separated the two germline ends. DNA of the CDR3: TGTGCCAGCAGTTTATGGGGCTCCGGGACGGTGGCCTACGAGCAGTACTTC. Protein product: CASSLWGSGTVAYEQYF.

The gene calls are TRBV4-2 and TRBJ2-5; 7 nucleotides line up with TRBD2. Per the germline V gene, CDR1 is LGHNA and CDR2 is YNFKEQ. The CDR3 is 15 residues long. The V gene end was trimmed by 2 bases and the J gene end by 2 bases; junction bases not matched to a gene: 5. CDR3 loop: CASSQYIGGQETQYF. The CDR3 bases are TGTGCCAGCAGCCAATATATCGGGGGGCAAGAGACCCAGTACTTC.

The V gene is TRBV27, the J gene TRBJ2-2, with 8 bases identical to TRBD2. CDR3 length equals 16 residues. CDR1 MNHEY and CDR2 SMNVEV come from the germline V gene (reference sequence). Trimming removed 4 bases from V and 3 bases from J; junction bases left unmatched: 7. This CDR3 reads CASSSPLAGHTGELFF. Written as DNA, the CDR3 is TGTGCCAGCAGTTCACCTTTAGCGGGGCACACCGGGGAGCTGTTTTTT.

The chain has TRBV19 and TRBJ2-7; no clear D gene. The CDR3 has 14 residues. Trimming stripped 7 bases from V and 1 base from J, with 14 bases between. Looked up from germline, CDR1 is LNHDA and CDR2 is SQIVND (reference sequence). CDR3 loop: CASNSLLLSYEQYF. The CDR3 nucleotides are TGTGCCAGTAACAGCCTGCTCTTATCCTACGAGCAGTACTTC.

V and J are TRBV23-1 and TRBJ1-4; D perhaps matches TRBD1 (6 bases). TRBV23-1 counts as an open reading frame of uncertain function. The V end lost 6 bases, the J end lost 3 bases, and 14 bases lay between the germline ends. This CDR3 region has 15 residues. In nucleotides, the CDR3 is TGCGCCAGCAGCGGACAGAGGGGATCTAATGAAAAACTGTTTTTT. It yields the protein CASSGQRGSNEKLFF.

This chain joins TRBV3-1 (or the pseudogene TRBV3-2) and TRBJ2-1; weak D call: TRBD2 (5 bases). The CDR3 is 17 amino acids. The ends were cut back, 1 base at V and 3 bases at J, with 16 bases in the middle. Germline CDR1 reads LGHDT; CDR2 reads YNNKEL (reference sequence). In DNA, the CDR3 is TGTGCCAGCAGCCAAGGAGCTTACGGGGTTCTCTACAATGAGCAGTTCTTC. This translates into CASSQGAYGVLYNEQFF.

This chain links TRBV19 with TRBJ1-2; 7 bases are a match to TRBD1. This CDR3 region has 16 residues. J lost 0 bases, V lost 10 bases, and 14 bases had no gene match. Germline values: CDR1 LNHDA, CDR2 SQIVND (reference sequence). The CDR3 DNA reads TGTGCCACGTACAATCGGGACAGAAAGTCTAACTATGGCTACACCTTC. Its protein product is CATYNRDRKSNYGYTF.

The chain recombines TRBV11-2 with TRBJ2-3; weak D call: TRBD1 (5 bases). Germline V gives CDR1 SGHAT, CDR2 FQNNGV. Trimming cost V 9 bases and J 4 bases, with 20 bases left between them. The CDR3 consists of 15 residues. CDR3 amino acids: CASDGRAGQADTQYF. The CDR3 DNA reads as TGTGCCAGTGATGGTCGGGCAGGACAAGCAGATACGCAGTATTTT.

The chain is built from TRBV7-3 and TRBJ2-1; no reliable D call. CDR3 length: 14 amino acids. Germline V gives CDR1 SGHTA, CDR2 FQGTGA. Trimming shortened V by 5 bases and J by 1 base, and 9 bases separated the two germline ends. CDR3 amino acids: CASSKGGSYNEQFF. The CDR3 DNA reads TGTGCCAGCAGCAAGGGTGGGTCCTACAATGAGCAGTTCTTC.

The chain is built from TRBV10-3 and TRBJ2-3; D is undetermined. CDR1 and CDR2 (germline): ENHRY, SYGVKD. The CDR3 covers 13 residues. The V end was cut by 10 bases, the J end by 0 bases, with 11 bases between. The CDR3 DNA is TGTGCCACGCGATCGGAGAGCACAGATACGCAGTATTTT. Protein product: CATRSESTDTQYF.

The rearrangement joins TRBV16 to TRBJ1-2; D gene ambiguous. This CDR3 has 13 amino acids. Trimming shortened V by 4 bases and J by 4 bases, and 10 bases separated the two germline ends. The germline gives CDR1 KGHSY, CDR2 FQNENV. The CDR3: CASSPGSSYGYTF. The DNA of the CDR3 is TGTGCCAGCAGCCCAGGCAGCTCCTATGGCTACACCTTC.

The genes are TRBV11-2 and TRBJ1-1, with a tentative D call TRBD1 (6 bases). Deletions cut 7 bases from V and 1 base from J, with 10 bases between. Germline V gene sequence: CDR1 SGHAT, CDR2 FQNNGV. This CDR3 spans 13 amino acids. CDR3 amino acids: CASTLGANTEAFF. CDR3 coding DNA: TGTGCCAGCACCTTGGGGGCGAACACTGAAGCTTTCTTT.

The chain has TRBV3-1 (or the pseudogene TRBV3-2) and TRBJ1-2; D may be TRBD1 (6 bases). Trimming took 0 bases from V and 4 from J, leaving 18 bases between them. CDR3 size: 17 residues. Germline loops: CDR1 LGHDT, CDR2 YNNKEL (reference sequence). The CDR3 loop is CASSQDSKGWGAYGYTF. CDR3 coding DNA: TGTGCCAGCAGCCAAGACTCGAAAGGGTGGGGGGCCTATGGCTACACCTTC.

The genes are TRBV5-8 and TRBJ1-1; D remains ambiguous. Germline V gives CDR1 SGHTS, CDR2 YDEGEE. V was clipped by 0 bases and J by 4 bases, with 1 base between them. The CDR3 totals 11 residues. The CDR3 DNA is TGTGCCAGCAGCTTGGTCACTGAAGCTTTCTTT. It specifies CASSLVTEAFF.

This clone was observed a few times. J is TRBJ2-7 and V is TRBV7-9; D remains ambiguous. The CDR3 spans 11 residues. Germline loops: CDR1 SEHNR, CDR2 FQNEAQ (reference sequence). Trimming removed 3 bases from V and 7 bases from J, with 7 bases in between. This CDR3 reads CASSLGREQYF. The CDR3 nucleotides read TGTGCCAGCAGCTTGGGTAGAGAGCAGTACTTC. Filled out from reference TRBV7-9 and TRBJ2-7, the complete variable domain reads DTGVSQNPRHKITKRGQNVTFRCDPISEHNRLYWYRQTLGQGPEFLTYFQNEAQLEKSRLLSDRFSAERPKGSFSTLEIQRTEQGDSAMYLCASSLGREQYFGPGTRLTVT.

Written as DNA, the CDR3 is TGTGCCAGCAGCCACCGGGACCCCAGCACAGATACGCAGTATTTT. Translated, it gives CASSHRDPSTDTQYF. The J gene is TRBJ2-3, the V gene TRBV6-5; D possibly uses TRBD1 or TRBD2 (5 bases each). The CDR3 runs 15 residues. V gave up 6 bases and J gave up 0 bases, with 13 bases separating them. CDR1 and CDR2 (germline): MNHEY, SVGAGI.

The chain recombines TRBV5-5 with TRBJ1-2; TRBD1 aligns across 8 bases. From germline, CDR1 is SGHKS and CDR2 YYEKEE (reference sequence). V lost 5 bases, J lost 7 bases, and 10 bases stayed unmatched. This CDR3 is built from 14 residues. The CDR3 reads CASRRGQGFGGYTF. The DNA for the CDR3 is TGTGCCAGCAGGCGAGGACAGGGATTCGGTGGCTACACCTTC.